The sequence of this T cell receptor (beta chain) was determined in a study of immune evolution from preneoplasia to lung adenocarcinoma. H&E slides confirmed each diagnosis, reviewed by two pathologists independently. Produced via immunoSEQ multiplex PCR; TCRdb's table is partial and in-frame only. The top ten hold 7.5% to 9.5% of the sample, which has about 8,400 clones, under 90% seen once. With regard to this clone: Its antigen is not known.

Regarding the study as a whole: Top clone share appeared to fall from AAH through AIS, MIA, adenocarcinoma.

The TCR sequence derives from a person in their fifties with lung adenocarcinoma. Sequences were obtained from FFPE invasive lung adenocarcinoma tissue.

The DNA for the CDR3 is TGTGCCAGCAGCTTAGATCCCGGGCGAGGAGATCAGCCCCAGCATTTT. Protein sequence: CASSLDPGRGDQPQHF. The chain links TRBV11-2 to TRBJ1-5; D unresolved. With 0 bases removed from V and 5 bases from J, the gap between germline ends came to 14 bases. The length of the CDR3 is 16 residues. Germline V gene data show CDR1 as SGHAT and CDR2 as FQNNGV.